This T cell receptor beta chain came from a study of cytomegalovirus exposure and HLA in healthy donors. Study-level results: Differences between HLA loci emerged in a later analysis of TCR association rates, with DRB1 most and HLA-C fewest.

Germline V gives CDR1 LGHNA, CDR2 YSLEER. The length of the CDR3 is 15 residues. V was cut by 0 bases and J by 1 base, with 9 bases left in between. For this clone: The antigen remains unidentified.

The PCR contained 60 Vbeta and 13 Jbeta primers. The table came from immunoSEQ multiplex PCR; TCRdb's copy has only in-frame clones and leaves some out. Altogether under 150,000 clones are present, roughly 80% being singletons, with the ten largest covering about 10%. J is TRBJ1-2 and V is TRBV4-3, with D possibly being TRBD1 (5 bases). Sequencing used PBMCs. The sequence came from a male donor in good health and CMV-seropositive. CDR3 residues: CASSQDRQGNYGYTF. The DNA of the CDR3 is TGCGCCAGCAGCCAAGATCGTCAGGGTAACTATGGCTACACCTTC.